These 10 T cell receptor beta chains share one sample of origin, sequenced in a study of shared clonotypes between healthy human individuals. Profiling relied on immunoSEQ multiplex PCR, and the TCRdb table lists in-frame clones only, not all of them. The table lists over a million clones, roughly 70% of them singletons, with around 1.4% in the top ten. Sequencing used memory CD4+ T cells sorted from blood. Sample subset: CD45RA-negative fraction. Receptors were obtained from a man younger than 35 in good health.

This clone was observed a few times. The V and J genes are TRBV6-1 and TRBJ1-5, with D unclear. CDR1 and CDR2 from the germline V gene are MNHNS and SASEGT. The CDR3 totals 11 residues. Trimming took off 7 bases at V and 9 bases at J, with 10 bases between the two ends. The DNA for the CDR3 is TGTGCCAGCAAAGAAATTCCGCCCCAGCATTTT. Its protein product is CASKEIPPQHF.

CDR3 in DNA: TGTGCCAGCAGCCCCTGGACAGGGACCCACCCCACAGATACGCAGTATTTT. Its protein is CASSPWTGTHPTDTQYF. The chain recombines TRBV13 with TRBJ2-3; 8 positions match TRBD1. Unmatched junction bases numbered 12, after V lost 5 bases and J lost 2 bases. Germline-derived CDR1 and CDR2 are PRHDT and FYEKMQ (reference sequence). CDR3 length: 17 residues.

The chain carries TRBV6-1 and TRBJ1-5, with 8 positions matching TRBD1. CDR3 size: 15 residues. The germline V gene encodes CDR1 MNHNS and CDR2 SASEGT. With V trimmed by 7 bases and J by 2 bases, 7 bases remained unmatched. Here the CDR3 reads CASTPGGLGNQPQHF. CDR3 in DNA: TGTGCCAGCACCCCAGGGGGCTTGGGCAATCAGCCCCAGCATTTT.

CDR3 amino acids: CASSERWGNEKLFF. Written as DNA, the CDR3 is TGTGCCAGCAGTGAAAGGTGGGGGAATGAAAAACTGTTTTTT. The chain joins TRBV2 to TRBJ1-4, with D perhaps TRBD1 (5 bases). Germline CDR1 and CDR2: SNHLY and FYNNEI. The CDR3 length is 14 residues. The V end lost 2 bases, the J end lost 5 bases, and 9 bases lay between the germline ends.

The chain employs TRBV7-2 and TRBJ2-3, with D uncertain. V dropped 6 bases and J dropped 0 bases, with 10 bases sitting between them. CDR3 size: 14 residues. Looked up from germline, CDR1 is SGHTA and CDR2 is FQGNSA. DNA of the CDR3: TGTGCCAGCAGGCGGAGAACGAGCACAGATACGCAGTATTTT. Its protein is CASRRRTSTDTQYF.

The V and J genes are TRBV6-1 and TRBJ1-2, with 7 nucleotides matching TRBD1. J lost 7 bases, V lost 4 bases, and 6 bases had no gene match. From germline, CDR1 is MNHNS and CDR2 SASEGT. This CDR3 is built from 13 residues. The CDR3 reads CASSASGGGGYTF. The CDR3 nucleotides are TGTGCCAGCAGTGCCTCAGGGGGAGGTGGCTACACCTTC.

The V gene is TRBV25-1, the J gene TRBJ1-2, with 7 bases fitting TRBD1. The CDR3 spans 13 residues. The V gene's germline CDR1 is MGHDK and CDR2 SYGVNS. The V segment lost 4 bases and the J segment 8 bases; nucleotides outside the gene matches: 7. CDR3 sequence (DNA): TGTGCCAGCAGTGGATTAACAGGGGAAGGCTACACCTTC. Translating it yields CASSGLTGEGYTF.

This clone has just one count. The chain has TRBV18 and TRBJ2-5; D is possibly TRBD2 (5 bases). V dropped 6 bases and J dropped 3 bases, with 11 bases sitting between them. Germline-derived CDR1 and CDR2 are KGHSH and LQKENI. The CDR3 spans 13 residues. The chain's CDR3 is CASSPGNKETQYF. CDR3 in DNA: TGTGCCAGCTCCCCCGGGAATAAAGAGACCCAGTACTTC.

The rearrangement uses TRBV7-2 and TRBJ1-1; 8 bases map to TRBD1. Trimming cost V 1 base and J 8 bases; bases outside gene matches: 9. CDR1 SGHTA and CDR2 FQGNSA come from the germline V gene. The CDR3 is 15 amino acids. The CDR3 region is CASSLDSGTGVEAFF. The DNA for the CDR3 is TGTGCCAGCAGCTTAGACTCCGGGACAGGAGTCGAAGCTTTCTTT.

In its sample, this clone was seen once. The chain recombines TRBV5-4 with TRBJ2-5; no clear D gene. Germline loops: CDR1 SGHNT, CDR2 YYREEE (reference sequence). The CDR3 spans 14 residues. V lost 2 bases and J 5 bases, leaving 13 bases between the germline ends. The CDR3 sequence is CASSFGGALETQYF. In DNA form, the CDR3 reads TGTGCCAGCAGCTTTGGCGGAGCCCTCGAGACCCAGTACTTC.